One and the same sample provided the 12 T cell receptor beta chains below, sequenced in a study of spatial heterogeneity in lung cancer. One entry per CDR3 protein, called by TCRdb with MiXCR from the 5' RACE reads. The sample includes some 120,000 distinct CDR3 sequences, 12% seen only once; the top ten take approximately 15%. As to time point: blood at routine non-recurrence follow-up after resection. Without sorting, whole RNA was sequenced from tumor, nontumor lung or frozen PBMC. The sequences come from PBMCs, collected at follow-up. These TCRs come from a male donor with early-stage non-small cell lung cancer.

This clonotype occurred many times. CDR3 sequence (DNA): TGTGCCAGCAGCCAAGATACAGGGGTTGAGCAGTTCTTC. Translated: CASSQDTGVEQFF. V and J are TRBV3-1 and TRBJ2-1; 7 bases are a match to TRBD1. Per germline, CDR1 LGHDT and CDR2 YNNKEL (reference sequence). The trim removed 0 bases at V and 9 bases at J, leaving 2 bases unmatched. This CDR3 comprises 13 residues.

This clonotype was observed a few times. The rearrangement links TRBV20-1 to TRBJ2-7; unclear D gene. Germline V gives CDR1 DFQATT, CDR2 SNEGSKA (reference sequence). Trimming left V 6 bases short and J 0 bases short, with 12 bases between. This CDR3 comprises 13 residues. The DNA for the CDR3 is TGCAGTGCAAGATTAAAGAGCTCCTACGAGCAGTACTTC. This sequence encodes CSARLKSSYEQYF.

This clonotype was picked up many times. V gene TRBV28 combines with J gene TRBJ2-5, with D hard to call. The V end was cut by 5 bases, the J end by 3 bases, with 16 bases between. Germline V gives CDR1 MDHEN, CDR2 SYDVKM. This CDR3 has 15 residues. CDR3 amino acids: CASSPTRREKETQYF. The CDR3 DNA sequence: TGTGCCAGCAGTCCAACAAGACGCGAAAAAGAGACCCAGTACTTC.

This clonotype appeared a few times. This chain uses TRBV7-2 with TRBJ2-5, with no clear D. Germline CDR1 SGHTA, CDR2 FQGNSA. The V end lost 3 bases, the J end lost 2 bases, and 13 bases lay between the germline ends. CDR3 length equals 15 residues. CDR3 sequence: CASSFFSGQQETQYF. CDR3 DNA: TGTGCCAGCAGCTTCTTCAGTGGCCAACAAGAGACCCAGTACTTC.

The chain uses TRBV9 and TRBJ2-2; 9 bases line up with TRBD1. CDR1 is SGDLS, CDR2 YYNGEE, per germline. Trimming at V came to 2 bases and at J to 4 bases, leaving 3 bases not matched to a gene. The CDR3 is 15 residues long. This CDR3 reads CASSVTGGSTGELFF. Here the CDR3 DNA reads TGTGCCAGCAGCGTTACAGGGGGCAGCACCGGGGAGCTGTTTTTT.

This clonotype was picked up a small number of times. CDR3 sequence: CASSHRTGEQYF. The CDR3 DNA reads as TGCGCCAGCAGCCACCGGACAGGGGAGCAGTACTTC. This sequence joins TRBV4-1 and TRBJ2-7; 8 positions agree with TRBD1. The junction had 2 bases not matched to a gene; V was cut back by 3 bases and J by 7 bases. The germline gives CDR1 MGHRA, CDR2 YSYEKL. The CDR3 is 12 amino acids.

This clonotype was counted between two and nine times. The chain recombines TRBV11-2 with TRBJ2-3, with 11 nucleotides matching TRBD1. The CDR3 covers 15 residues. Trimming removed 3 bases from V and 3 bases from J; junction bases left unmatched: 2. The germline V gene encodes CDR1 SGHAT and CDR2 FQNNGV. The CDR3: CASSLGQGGTDTQYF. The CDR3, as DNA: TGTGCCAGCAGCTTGGGACAGGGGGGAACAGATACGCAGTATTTT.

The CDR3 is CASDMGQPGDYGYTF. The CDR3 nucleotides are TGTGCCAGCGATATGGGACAGCCTGGGGACTATGGCTACACCTTC. This chain uses TRBV12-3 or TRBV12-4 with TRBJ1-2, with TRBD1 matching 7 bases. Unmatched junction bases numbered 12, after V lost 8 bases and J lost 3 bases. The CDR3 is made up of 15 amino acids.

V gene TRBV12-5 combines with J gene TRBJ2-1; 9 nucleotides align to TRBD1. The CDR3 totals 15 residues. The ends lost 1 base at V and 8 bases at J; junction bases unmatched: 6. Germline CDR1 and CDR2: LGHNT and FRNRAP. The CDR3 region has the DNA TGTGCTAGTGGTTTGGACGGACAGGGGTGGGATGAGCAGTTCTTC. It encodes CASGLDGQGWDEQFF. Full variable domain (remainder filled in from reference TRBV12-5 and TRBJ2-1): DARVTQTPRHKVTEMGQEVTMRCQPILGHNTVFWYRQTMMQGLELLAYFRNRAPLDDSGMPKDRFSAEMPDATLATLKIQPSEPRDSAVYFCASGLDGQGWDEQFFGPGTRLTVL.

This sequence joins TRBV7-8 and TRBJ1-4, with D unclear. This CDR3 is 14 amino acids long. Germline V CDR1 and CDR2: SGHVS, FQNEAQ. The V end lost 5 bases, the J end lost 4 bases, and 11 bases lay between the germline ends. CDR3 sequence (DNA): TGTGCCAGCAGCCCACAGAGATTTAATGAAAAACTGTTTTTT. It yields the protein CASSPQRFNEKLFF.

The rearrangement links TRBV27 to TRBJ2-1, with unresolved D. V was clipped by 6 bases and J by 3 bases, with 9 bases between them. CDR3 size: 13 residues. CDR1 and CDR2 from the germline V gene are MNHEY and SMNVEV (reference sequence). CDR3 loop: CASRSPIYNEQFF. CDR3 coding DNA: TGTGCCAGCAGATCTCCGATCTACAATGAGCAGTTCTTC.

This clonotype was observed a handful of times. The chain has TRBV10-2 and TRBJ2-1; 7 bases fit TRBD2. The germline CDR1 and CDR2 sequences are WSHSY and SAAADI. The CDR3 length is 16 residues. V lost 8 bases to trimming and J lost 10 bases; unmatched junction nucleotides: 20. In DNA form, the CDR3 reads TGCGCCAGCGGATTGACTAGCTCTGGCCCACACAGAGAGCAGTTCTTC. Its translation: CASGLTSSGPHREQFF.